Each of the 18 T cell receptor beta chains below was sequenced from the same sample in a study of CD8 T cells in Susac syndrome. Random hexamers served to reverse transcribe roughly 0.5 to 1 ug RNA. One entry per CDR3 protein, called by TCRdb with MiXCR from the immunoSEQ multiplex PCR reads. The sample shows 130,000 or so distinct CDR3 sequences, about 93% of them seen only once. The sequenced sample consisted of CD4+ T cells from PBMCs. The receptors were sampled from a human donor in good health.

The V call is TRBV7-9, the J call TRBJ1-1; maybe TRBD1 (6 bases). From germline, CDR1 is SEHNR and CDR2 FQNEAQ (reference sequence). Between the trimmed V and J ends, which lost 5 bases and 1 base, there was a span of 23 bases. There are 18 residues in the CDR3. DNA of the CDR3: TGTGCCAGCAGCGGTACTAGGGGACGCAGGGGCACGAACACTGAAGCTTTCTTT. Its protein is CASSGTRGRRGTNTEAFF.

The V call is TRBV30, the J call TRBJ2-7; TRBD1 matches 8 bases. Germline assignment: CDR1 GTSNPN and CDR2 SVGIG (reference sequence). Unmatched junction bases numbered 13, after V lost 3 bases and J lost 0 bases. The length of the CDR3 is 17 residues. Here the CDR3 reads CAWSSRPGTGLSYEQYF. In nucleotides, the CDR3 is TGTGCCTGGAGCTCGAGGCCCGGGACAGGACTCTCCTACGAGCAGTACTTC.

V gene TRBV18 combines with J gene TRBJ2-5; the match to TRBD1 covers 9 bases. CDR1 and CDR2 from the germline V gene are KGHSH and LQKENI. The length of the CDR3 is 14 residues. V lost 3 bases and J lost 4; bases outside the gene matches: 3. The CDR3 nucleotides are TGTGCCAGCTCACCGGACAGGGGAGGAGAGACCCAGTACTTC. Translation gives CASSPDRGGETQYF. Supplemented by reference TRBV18 and TRBJ2-5, the full variable domain reads NAGVMQNPRHLVRRRGQEARLRCSPMKGHSHVYWYRQLPEEGLKFMVYLQKENIIDESGMPKERFSAEFPKEGPSILRIQQVVRGDSAAYFCASSPDRGGETQYFGPGTRLLVL.

This sequence joins TRBV6-1 and TRBJ1-6; TRBD1 matches 7 bases. V was pared by 4 bases and J by 7 bases, with 19 bases of the junction left unmatched. The CDR3 is made up of 19 amino acids. Per germline, CDR1 MNHNS and CDR2 SASEGT. This CDR3 reads CASSARGTEILSGNSPLHF. CDR3 bases: TGTGCCAGCAGTGCCCGCGGGACAGAGATCCTATCCGGGAATTCACCCCTCCACTTT.

The gene calls are TRBV5-1 and TRBJ2-2; D possibly corresponds to TRBD1 (6 bases). V was cut by 3 bases and J by 0 bases, with 12 bases left in between. The length of the CDR3 is 16 residues. CDR1 and CDR2 (germline): SGHRS, YFSETQ. In DNA form, the CDR3 reads TGCGCCAGCAGCTCGGACAGTAAGACGAACACCGGGGAGCTGTTTTTT. Translated, it gives CASSSDSKTNTGELFF. The full variable domain, with the rest looked up from reference TRBV5-1 and TRBJ2-2, is KAGVTQTPRYLIKTRGQQVTLSCSPISGHRSVSWYQQTPGQGLQFLFEYFSETQRNKGNFPGRFSGRQFSNSRSEMNVSTLELGDSALYLCASSSDSKTNTGELFFGEGSRLTVL.

V gene TRBV7-8 combines with J gene TRBJ2-6; perhaps TRBD2 as D (5 bases). V lost 5 bases and J 0 bases, leaving 20 bases between the germline ends. CDR3 length: 19 residues. Per germline, CDR1 SGHVS and CDR2 FQNEAQ. The CDR3 nucleotides read TGTGCCAGCAGCCCGAAGCGAATAGCGATTTTCTCTGGGGCCAACGTCCTGACTTTC. Translation: CASSPKRIAIFSGANVLTF. Full variable domain (outside the CDR3, taken from reference TRBV7-8 and TRBJ2-6): GAGVSQSPRYKVAKRGQDVALRCDPISGHVSLFWYQQALGQGPEFLTYFQNEAQLDKSGLPSDRFFAERPEGSVSTLKIQRTQQEDSAVYLCASSPKRIAIFSGANVLTFGAGSRLTVL.

The V gene is TRBV20-1, the J gene TRBJ1-1, with 8 bases that match TRBD1. With 3 bases clipped from V and 3 bases from J, the junction kept 12 bases outside the gene matches. This CDR3 has 16 amino acids. Looked up from germline, CDR1 is DFQATT and CDR2 is SNEGSKA (reference sequence). For the CDR3, the DNA is TGCAGTGCTAGTCAGGGGGCGAAACTACGGCACACTGAAGCTTTCTTT. It is translated as CSASQGAKLRHTEAFF.

The chain employs TRBV7-2 and TRBJ1-1; D gene unclear. The germline V gene has CDR1 SGHTA and CDR2 FQGNSA. The CDR3 length is 14 residues. The V gene lost 4 bases and the J gene lost 1 base, with 10 bases spanning the gap. Written as DNA, the CDR3 is TGTGCCAGCAGCTGGAACGGAGGGAACACTGAAGCTTTCTTT. Its protein is CASSWNGGNTEAFF.

CDR3 sequence: CASSYRLGQGLYEQYF. In nucleotides, the CDR3 is TGTGCCAGCAGTTACCGCTTGGGACAGGGTCTCTACGAGCAGTACTTC. The chain is built from TRBV6-2 or TRBV6-3 and TRBJ2-7, with 9 bases fitting TRBD1. CDR1 and CDR2 from the germline V gene are MNHEY and SVGEGT. V lost 2 bases to trimming and J lost 3 bases; unmatched junction nucleotides: 8. The CDR3 is made up of 16 amino acids.

This chain connects TRBV19 to TRBJ1-1; TRBD1 aligns across 7 bases. The germline V gene has CDR1 LNHDA and CDR2 SQIVND (reference sequence). This CDR3 contains 17 residues. With 4 bases clipped from V and 0 bases from J, the junction kept 11 bases outside the gene matches. CDR3 amino acids: CASSSFERGPVNTEAFF. The CDR3 bases are TGTGCCAGTAGTAGCTTTGAAAGGGGGCCGGTGAACACTGAAGCTTTCTTT. Full variable domain (outside the CDR3, taken from reference TRBV19 and TRBJ1-1): DGGITQSPKYLFRKEGQNVTLSCEQNLNHDAMYWYRQDPGQGLRLIYYSQIVNDFQKGDIAEGYSVSREKKESFPLTVTSAQKNPTAFYLCASSSFERGPVNTEAFFGQGTRLTVV.

The V call is TRBV30, the J call TRBJ2-7, with D possibly being TRBD2 (5 bases). CDR1 is GTSNPN, CDR2 SVGIG, per germline (reference sequence). CDR3 length: 13 amino acids. V was cut by 3 bases and J by 7 bases, with 16 bases left in between. The DNA of the CDR3 is TGTGCCTGGAGAAAAACACCAGGAGGTGAGCAGTACTTC. As protein: CAWRKTPGGEQYF.

The rearrangement joins TRBV12-5 to TRBJ2-3, with 10 bases aligning to TRBD2. With 5 bases clipped from V and 5 bases from J, the junction kept 13 bases outside the gene matches. The CDR3 has 17 residues. Germline V gene lookup returns CDR1 LGHNT and CDR2 FRNRAP. The CDR3 sequence: CASGLREAGGPQDTQYF. The CDR3 nucleotides are TGTGCTAGTGGTCTGAGGGAAGCGGGAGGGCCCCAAGATACGCAGTATTTT.

The chain joins TRBV20-1 to TRBJ1-5; unclear D gene. The germline CDR1 and CDR2 sequences are DFQATT and SNEGSKA (reference sequence). This CDR3 contains 13 residues. V lost 5 bases and J 4 bases, leaving 12 bases between the germline ends. This CDR3 reads CSALYGPNQPQHF. CDR3 DNA: TGCAGTGCTCTTTACGGCCCTAATCAGCCCCAGCATTTT.

This clonotype was detected only once. The gene calls are TRBV24-1 and TRBJ2-5; possibly TRBD2 for D (6 bases). V was clipped by 5 bases and J by 3 bases, with 15 bases between them. CDR1 and CDR2 (germline): KGHDR, SFDVKD. This CDR3 has 15 amino acids. The CDR3 protein is CATSGVGLAKETQYF. The CDR3 DNA sequence: TGTGCCACCAGTGGAGTTGGGCTAGCGAAAGAGACCCAGTACTTC.

The chain carries TRBV18 and TRBJ1-5; D unresolved. The CDR3 has 13 amino acids. V was shortened by 3 bases and J by 5 bases, with 8 bases between the two germline ends. Germline V gene sequence: CDR1 KGHSH, CDR2 LQKENI. The CDR3 DNA is TGTGCCAGCTCACCGGGCGGCGATCAGCCCCAGCATTTT. This encodes CASSPGGDQPQHF.

The chain is built from TRBV2 and TRBJ1-3; D unresolved. Trimming shortened V by 4 bases and J by 4 bases, and 11 bases separated the two germline ends. The CDR3 extends over 14 amino acids. Germline-derived CDR1 and CDR2 are SNHLY and FYNNEI. As DNA, the CDR3 is TGTGCCAGCAGTGCAGACCTTGAGGGAAACACCATATATTTT. It translates to CASSADLEGNTIYF.

The rearrangement uses TRBV12-3 or TRBV12-4 and TRBJ2-1; D ambiguous. Trimming stripped 3 bases from V and 5 bases from J, with 14 bases between. This CDR3 region has 15 residues. CDR3 residues: CASSFGLGLHNEQFF. The CDR3 nucleotides read TGTGCCAGCAGTTTCGGGCTAGGGCTACACAATGAGCAGTTCTTC.

The chain recombines TRBV12-3 or TRBV12-4 with TRBJ1-4, with TRBD1 identical over 7 bases. With 5 bases clipped from V and 3 bases from J, the junction kept 12 bases outside the gene matches. The CDR3 consists of 17 residues. DNA of the CDR3: TGTGCCAGCAGTCCCCCAGGGGGATCAATGGCTAATGAAAAACTGTTTTTT. It codes for CASSPPGGSMANEKLFF.